Sequencing of this T cell receptor (beta chain) was carried out in a study of T-cell reconstitution after alpha-beta-depleted transplantation in children. Unique molecular identifiers were used to barcode this TCRbeta library. TCRdb recomputed calls from the PCR reads with MiXCR, one row per CDR3 protein. Of under 350,000 distinct CDR3 sequences listed, 9.9% are singletons. The source of this sequence is a human donor who donated a stem cell graft to a child with SCID. The sample was PBMCs from the stem cell graft donor, taken from the stem cell graft.

CDR3 residues: CASSLTGERDGYTF. For the CDR3, the DNA is TGTGCCAGCAGCTTAACAGGGGAACGAGATGGCTACACCTTC. This rearrangement joins TRBV7-9 to TRBJ1-2; 7 nucleotides match TRBD1. Losses at the gene ends were 2 bases for V and 6 bases for J; bases not matched to a gene: 6. This CDR3 has 14 amino acids. CDR1 is SEHNR, CDR2 FQNEAQ, per germline (reference sequence).